This is a list of T cell receptor beta chains from one sample in a study of blood T cell repertoires in COVID-19. Some clones are missing from TCRdb's copy, which holds only in-frame ones; the method was immunoSEQ multiplex PCR. The sample contains roughly 400,000 clones, approximately 90% of which appear only once. The sample consisted of PBMCs or T cells enriched from blood (not recorded which). The receptor source for this set is a woman between 18 and 29 years old who had been exposed to COVID-19. Both conserved end residues are part of each CDR3. D genes are given only for firm matches. Some rows mark clone size as missing; the rest say once, few, many or name a class of expanded clone.

NA TRBJ2-7 NA TRBV4-1 TGCGCCAGCAGCCTCCCCGGACAGTTCGAGCAGTACTTC CASSLPGQFEQYF
TRBD2 TRBJ2-5 NA TRBV3-1/TRBV3-2 TGTGCCAGCAGCCAGTCGACGGGGGGGCGAGAGACCCAGTACTTC CASSQSTGGRETQYF
TRBD1 TRBJ2-1 NA TRBV9 TGTGCCAGCAGCGTATTGGGACAGGGGGCTTCGGATGAGCAGTTCTTC CASSVLGQGASDEQFF
TRBD1 TRBJ2-7 NA TRBV19 TGTGCCAGTAGAGGACAGGGGGTGTCCTACGAGCAGTACTTC CASRGQGVSYEQYF
TRBD2 TRBJ2-1 NA TRBV7-2 TGTGCCAGCAGCTCGTCTAGCGGGGGCGCGAACTACAATGAGCAGTTCTTC CASSSSSGGANYNEQFF
NA TRBJ2-7 NA TRBV7-6 TGTGCCAGCAGCTTAGGAGCGGGCTACGAGCAGTACTTC CASSLGAGYEQYF
NA TRBJ2-3 once TRBV18 TGTGCCAGCTCATTGTCAGGGGGGACAGATACGCAGTATTTT CASSLSGGTDTQYF
TRBD2 TRBJ2-3 NA TRBV4-1 TGCGCCAGCAGCCAGGCCCTAGCGGGAGGGTACACAGATACGCAGTATTTT CASSQALAGGYTDTQYF
NA TRBJ1-3 NA TRBV7-8 TGTGCCAGCAGCTTAGGGAGCTCTGGAAACACCATATATTTT CASSLGSSGNTIYF
NA TRBJ1-6 NA TRBV11-2 TGTGCCAGCAGCTTACTCGCCTATAATTCACCCCTCCACTTT CASSLLAYNSPLHF
TRBD2 TRBJ2-5 NA TRBV5-1 TGCGCCAGCAGCCCCGGGACTAGCGGCGCCCCCAGGACCCAGTACTTC CASSPGTSGAPRTQYF
NA TRBJ1-2 NA TRBV6-5 TGTGCCAGCAGTCTCCAACAGGACTATGGCTACACCTTC CASSLQQDYGYTF
TRBD1 TRBJ2-7 NA TRBV7-2 TGTGCCAGCAGCATCCCGGGACAGATCTACGAGCAGTACTTC CASSIPGQIYEQYF
TRBD1 TRBJ1-6 NA TRBV28 TGTGCCAGCAGCACCGGGACAGGGAATTCACCCCTCCACTTT CASSTGTGNSPLHF
NA TRBJ2-7 NA TRBV4-1 TGCGCCAGCAGCCAAGACGCGGGCTACGAGCAGTACTTC CASSQDAGYEQYF
TRBD2 TRBJ2-3 NA TRBV18 TGTGCCAGCTCACCGTACCGGGGGGAGTTTGGGGATACGCAGTATTTT CASSPYRGEFGDTQYF
TRBD1 TRBJ1-4 NA TRBV28 TGTGCCAGTACAGGGGCTGATGCGGCTAATGAAAAACTGTTTTTT CASTGADAANEKLFF
TRBD1 TRBJ2-7 NA TRBV27 TGTGCCAGCAGTTTATGGGGGACAGGGATGTACGAGCAGTACTTC CASSLWGTGMYEQYF
NA TRBJ1-2 NA TRBV13 TGTGCCAGCAGCTTACGACGGGTAAATGGCTACACCTTC CASSLRRVNGYTF
TRBD1 TRBJ1-4 NA TRBV18 TGTGCCAGCTCACTTAACAGGGGGCGCGATGAAAAACTGTTTTTT CASSLNRGRDEKLFF
TRBD1 TRBJ2-7 once TRBV5-1 TGCGCCAGCAGCACAGGGGATTCATACGAGCAGTACTTC CASSTGDSYEQYF
TRBD1 TRBJ2-7 NA TRBV18 TGTGCCAGCTCACCCACCGGACAGGGTGCCTACGAGCAGTACTTC CASSPTGQGAYEQYF
TRBD1 TRBJ1-1 NA TRBV2 TGTGCCAGCAGTAGACAGGGTCCCACTGAAGCTTTCTTT CASSRQGPTEAFF
NA TRBJ1-2 NA TRBV25-1 TGTGCCAGCAGGGCAGGGGTATTCTATGGCTACACCTTC CASRAGVFYGYTF
NA TRBJ2-7 NA TRBV6-6 TGTGCCAGCAGTTCGCTACTAGACGAGCAGTACTTC CASSSLLDEQYF
TRBD2 TRBJ2-1 NA TRBV19 TGTGCCAGTAGTATTCAGAGCGGGAGCCCCAATGAGCAGTTCTTC CASSIQSGSPNEQFF
TRBD2 TRBJ2-5 NA TRBV5-4 TGTGCCTCTTCCGGGGGGGCCCTAAAAGAGACCCAATACTTC CASSGGALKETQYF
TRBD2 TRBJ2-1 NA TRBV2 TGTGCCAGCAGCGAAACACCTAGCGGGAGAGGGGGCAATGAGCAGTTCTTC CASSETPSGRGGNEQFF
NA TRBJ1-2 NA TRBV19 TGTGCCAGTAGTGCGGGACTAAACTATGGCTACACCTTC CASSAGLNYGYTF
NA TRBJ2-3 NA TRBV29-1 TGCAGCGTTCGCAGGGGTGGGACAGATACGCAGTATTTT CSVRRGGTDTQYF
NA TRBJ2-5 NA TRBV28 TGTGCCAGCTCACGTGGGGGGGCGTCAGAGACCCAGTACTTC CASSRGGASETQYF
NA TRBJ2-3 NA TRBV28 TGTGCCAGCACCGGACAGAGCACAGATACGCAGTATTTT CASTGQSTDTQYF
NA TRBJ2-7 NA TRBV23-1 TGCGCCAGCAGTCAATCCGTCTCCTACGAGCAGTACTTC CASSQSVSYEQYF
NA TRBJ2-7 NA TRBV19 TGTGCCAGTAGTCGGGACACCTCCTACGAGCAGTACTTC CASSRDTSYEQYF
NA TRBJ2-2 NA TRBV5-1 TGCGCCAGCAGCTTGCCCGGGGTGAACACCGGGGAGCTGTTTTTT CASSLPGVNTGELFF
NA TRBJ1-1 NA TRBV5-5 TGTGCCAGCAGCTTGCGGCCCCAGGGGCAGCTCACTGAAGCTTTCTTT CASSLRPQGQLTEAFF
TRBD1 TRBJ2-1 NA TRBV5-1 TGCGCCAGCAGCCGACAGGGTGGGGACTACAATGAGCAGTTCTTC CASSRQGGDYNEQFF
NA TRBJ2-7 once TRBV10-3 TGTGCCATCAGTGAGTCGGGGACATCCTACGAGCAGTACTTC CAISESGTSYEQYF
TRBD1 TRBJ1-2 NA TRBV4-2 TGTGCCAGCAGCCAAGCCCGGGACAGGGATAACTATGGCTACACCTTC CASSQARDRDNYGYTF
NA TRBJ2-7 NA TRBV4-3 TGCGCCAGCAGCCAAGATCCCACCTACGAGCAGTACTTC CASSQDPTYEQYF
NA TRBJ1-6 NA TRBV27 TGTGCCAGCAGTACTTATAATTCACCCTTCCACTTT CASSTYNSPFHF
NA TRBJ1-5 NA TRBV7-8 TGTGCCAGCAGCTTACGAAACGGCAGGGCCTTCAATCAGCCCCAGCATTTT CASSLRNGRAFNQPQHF
NA TRBJ1-1 NA TRBV7-8 TGTGCCAGCAGCTTACAGCCGGGGGACACTGAAGCTTTCTTT CASSLQPGDTEAFF
NA TRBJ1-2 NA TRBV18 TGTGCCAGCTCACAGCAGGGCTTGGGCTATGGCTACACCTTC CASSQQGLGYGYTF
TRBD1 TRBJ2-1 NA TRBV27 TGTGCCAGCAGTTTGCCAGGGGGCAATGAGCAGTTCTTC CASSLPGGNEQFF
TRBD1 TRBJ1-2 NA TRBV29-1 TGCAGCGCCGAGGACAGGGTAGAGGGCTACACCTTC CSAEDRVEGYTF
NA TRBJ2-1 NA TRBV6-2/TRBV6-3 TGTGCCAGCAGTTACCACGGGGTGAAGGATGAGCAGTTCTTC CASSYHGVKDEQFF
TRBD2 TRBJ2-1 NA TRBV24-1 TGTGCCACCAGTGAGCCGGGACTAAGCCACAATGAGCAGTTCTTC CATSEPGLSHNEQFF
TRBD2 TRBJ2-5 NA TRBV2 TGTGCCAGCCAAGGGCGGGGGGTTCCAGAGACCCAGTACTTC CASQGRGVPETQYF
NA TRBJ2-2 NA TRBV5-1 TGCGCCAGCAGCCCCTCAGCGGGTTACACCGGGGAGCTGTTTTTT CASSPSAGYTGELFF
TRBD1 TRBJ1-5 NA TRBV27 TGTGCCAGCAGTTTCTCCAGGGGGAGCAATCAGCCCCAGCATTTT CASSFSRGSNQPQHF
NA TRBJ1-6 few TRBV7-2 TGTGCCAGCAGAGGGGGGGGAAGGAATTCACCCCTCCACTTT CASRGGGRNSPLHF